The 21 T cell receptor beta chains reported below all come from one sample, sequenced in a study of T cell responses to AZD1222 COVID-19 vaccine. Some clones are missing from TCRdb's copy, which holds only in-frame ones; the method was immunoSEQ multiplex PCR. Of approximately 30,000 clones listed, 92% were seen once; the top ten hold approximately 8.2%. Sample: peripheral blood, taken 28 days after the second AZD1222 dose. Every receptor here comes from an adult who received the AZD1222 COVID-19 vaccine.

The chain links TRBV18 to TRBJ1-5; D not certain. The V gene lost 3 bases and the J gene lost 10 bases, with 16 bases spanning the gap. The germline V gene encodes CDR1 KGHSH and CDR2 LQKENI. The CDR3 has 14 amino acids. The CDR3 DNA reads as TGTGCCAGCTCACCGGAGACCACGAGGAACCCCCAGCATTTT. It specifies CASSPETTRNPQHF.

V gene TRBV25-1 combines with J gene TRBJ1-3; tentatively, D is TRBD1 (5 bases). Per germline, CDR1 MGHDK and CDR2 SYGVNS. CDR3 length: 14 amino acids. V shed 4 bases and J shed 3 bases, with 10 bases lying between them. CDR3 in amino acids: CASSAQTDGNTIYF. Written as DNA, the CDR3 is TGTGCCAGCAGTGCCCAGACAGATGGAAACACCATATATTTT.

This clone was counted once. V gene TRBV5-1 combines with J gene TRBJ2-7, with D hard to call. The CDR3 sequence is 15 residues long. Germline V gives CDR1 SGHRS, CDR2 YFSETQ. V dropped 7 bases and J dropped 0 bases, with 17 bases sitting between them. The chain's CDR3 is CASRPSTDASYEQYF. CDR3 nucleotides: TGCGCCAGCCGGCCGTCAACCGATGCCTCCTACGAGCAGTACTTC.

The V and J genes are TRBV4-1 and TRBJ1-6, with 7 nucleotides matching TRBD1. Looked up from germline, CDR1 is MGHRA and CDR2 is YSYEKL. V lost 0 bases, J lost 6 bases, and 5 bases stayed unmatched. CDR3 length: 16 residues. CDR3 in DNA: TGCGCCAGCAGCCAAGAGACTCCAGGGGGTAATTCACCCCTCCACTTT. This translates into CASSQETPGGNSPLHF.

This chain links TRBV12-5 with TRBJ2-7; D is unclear. V gave up 2 bases and J gave up 3 bases, with 2 bases separating them. CDR3 size: 11 residues. CDR1 is LGHNT, CDR2 FRNRAP, per germline. The CDR3 bases are TGTGCTAGTGGTTTGTTCTACGAGCAGTACTTC. As protein: CASGLFYEQYF.

The chain employs TRBV5-1 and TRBJ1-1; D not resolved. The CDR3 runs to 14 residues. Germline V CDR1 and CDR2: SGHRS, YFSETQ. The ends were cut back, 0 bases at V and 1 base at J, with 7 bases in the middle. The CDR3 DNA reads as TGCGCCAGCAGCTTGGGCCCGGCGAACACTGAAGCTTTCTTT. Encoded protein: CASSLGPANTEAFF.

The chain is built from TRBV28 and TRBJ1-4, with 7 bases matching TRBD1. CDR3 length: 16 residues. Germline lookup yields CDR1 MDHEN and CDR2 SYDVKM. Trimming took 5 bases from V and 3 from J; bases not matched to a gene: 9. CDR3 loop: CASSPGDSRSNEKLFF. As DNA, the CDR3 is TGTGCCAGCAGTCCTGGGGACAGCCGTTCTAATGAAAAACTGTTTTTT.

The chain combines TRBV27 with TRBJ1-4; weak D call: TRBD1 (6 bases). V dropped 8 bases and J dropped 4 bases, with 14 bases sitting between them. Germline values: CDR1 MNHEY, CDR2 SMNVEV (reference sequence). This CDR3 contains 14 residues. The CDR3 coding sequence is TGTGCCAGCGGGTCAGGACAGTTTAATGAAAAACTGTTTTTT. This gives the protein CASGSGQFNEKLFF. Together with reference TRBV27 and TRBJ1-4, the CDR3 gives the full variable domain: EAQVTQNPRYLITVTGKKLTVTCSQNMNHEYMSWYRQDPGLGLRQIYYSMNVEVTDKGDVPEGYKVSRKEKRNFPLILESPSPNQTSLYFCASGSGQFNEKLFFGSGTQLSVL.

This chain uses TRBV12-3 or TRBV12-4 with TRBJ1-2; a possible D gene is TRBD1 (5 bases). The CDR3 contains 12 residues. Trimming took off 7 bases at V and 5 bases at J, with 11 bases between the two ends. Here the CDR3 DNA reads TGTGCCAGCAAAAGGGGTGGGTATGGCTACACCTTC. Translating gives CASKRGGYGYTF.

This chain links TRBV18 with TRBJ2-1; 11 nucleotides agree with TRBD2. J was trimmed by 10 bases and V by 1 base; bases with no gene match: 6. Germline assignment: CDR1 KGHSH and CDR2 LQKENI. The CDR3 is 15 amino acids. CDR3 loop: CASSPRVAGGDEQFF. CDR3 in DNA: TGTGCCAGCTCACCACGAGTAGCGGGAGGGGACGAGCAGTTCTTC.

The CDR3 loop is CASSVVDRGTEAFF. The CDR3 region has the DNA TGTGCCAGCAGCGTAGTGGACAGGGGAACTGAAGCTTTCTTT. The chain joins TRBV28 to TRBJ1-1; TRBD1 agrees at 9 bases. The CDR3 runs 14 residues. Germline values: CDR1 MDHEN, CDR2 SYDVKM. After removal of 6 bases from V and 5 bases from J, the junction contained 7 bases not matched to a gene.

CDR3 nucleotides: TGTGCCAGCAGTTTACCGGGTACAGAATTAGGCTCACCCCTCCACTTT. This codes for CASSLPGTELGSPLHF. The chain is built from TRBV28 and TRBJ1-6; the D is unclear. The germline V gene encodes CDR1 MDHEN and CDR2 SYDVKM. V lost 2 bases to trimming and J lost 10 bases, with 18 bases between them. The CDR3 covers 16 residues. Looking up the rest from reference TRBV28 and TRBJ1-6 gives the full variable domain: DVKVTQSSRYLVKRTGEKVFLECVQDMDHENMFWYRQDPGLGLRLIYFSYDVKMKEKGDIPEGYSVSREKKERFSLILESASTNQTSMYLCASSLPGTELGSPLHFGNGTRLTVT.

This clone came up a few times. The rearrangement uses TRBV5-8 and TRBJ2-7, with D perhaps matching TRBD1 or TRBD2 (5 bases each). With 0 bases removed from V and 6 bases from J, the gap between germline ends came to 13 bases. The germline V gene has CDR1 SGHTS and CDR2 YDEGEE. The CDR3 spans 14 residues. CDR3 in amino acids: CASSLAGGASEQYF. The CDR3 DNA follows: TGTGCCAGCAGCTTGGCTGGGGGAGCCAGCGAGCAGTACTTC.

CDR3 loop: CASSLAPGLANYGYTF. The CDR3 coding sequence is TGCGCCAGCAGCTTGGCCCCAGGGTTGGCTAACTATGGCTACACCTTC. This chain links TRBV5-1 with TRBJ1-2; tentative D call: TRBD1 (5 bases). CDR3 length equals 16 residues. Germline V gene data show CDR1 as SGHRS and CDR2 as YFSETQ. V gave up 0 bases and J gave up 0 bases, with 12 bases separating them.

CDR3 in amino acids: CASSLTGGSGNTIYF. CDR3 bases: TGTGCCAGCAGTTTGACAGGGGGAAGTGGAAACACCATATATTTT. J is TRBJ1-3 and V is TRBV27; 9 bases are a match to TRBD1. The CDR3 consists of 15 residues. Trimming cost V 3 bases and J 3 bases; bases outside gene matches: 3. Germline V CDR1 and CDR2: MNHEY, SMNVEV (reference sequence).

The rearrangement links TRBV28 to TRBJ1-4; D is undetermined. The CDR3 is 14 residues long. CDR1 and CDR2 (germline): MDHEN, SYDVKM. V shed 3 bases and J shed 2 bases, with 7 bases lying between them. This CDR3 is CASSLLGTNEKLFF. CDR3 bases: TGTGCCAGCAGTTTGCTGGGTACTAATGAAAAACTGTTTTTT.

The chain carries TRBV19 and TRBJ2-1; D unresolved. Germline assignment: CDR1 LNHDA and CDR2 SQIVND (reference sequence). Trimming pared 3 bases from V and 9 bases from J, leaving 12 bases between. This CDR3 is built from 13 residues. This CDR3 is CASSILPNPEQFF. The CDR3 nucleotides are TGTGCCAGTAGTATCTTACCGAATCCTGAGCAGTTCTTC.

The genes are TRBV28 and TRBJ1-2; D might be TRBD1 (6 bases). Trimming removed 7 bases at V and 7 bases at J, with 22 bases between. The germline CDR1 and CDR2 sequences are MDHEN and SYDVKM. CDR3 length equals 15 residues. The CDR3 loop reads CASTTSLGGGLGYTF. The CDR3 DNA is TGTGCCAGCACGACCAGTTTAGGAGGGGGTCTTGGCTACACCTTC.

The CDR3 region has the DNA TGTGCCAGCAGCTCCATCGGGGGGACAGTTTACAATGAGCAGTTCTTC. Translated, it gives CASSSIGGTVYNEQFF. The chain couples TRBV7-6 to TRBJ2-1; either TRBD1 or TRBD2 may supply D (7 bases each). Germline CDR1 is SGHVS and CDR2 is FNYEAQ. Trimming removed 4 bases from V and 4 bases from J, with 17 bases in between. This CDR3 has 16 residues.

The J gene is TRBJ2-3, the V gene TRBV5-4; the D gene is possibly TRBD1 (5 bases). CDR3 length: 15 amino acids. Germline CDR1 SGHNT, CDR2 YYREEE (reference sequence). The V end was cut by 5 bases, the J end by 4 bases, with 17 bases between. The CDR3 here is CASSTGHTTADTQYF. CDR3 DNA: TGTGCCAGCAGTACAGGCCACACTACGGCAGATACGCAGTATTTT.

The rearrangement links TRBV6-5 to TRBJ2-1; D not resolved. V was trimmed by 7 bases and J by 4 bases, leaving 11 bases between them. Germline V CDR1 and CDR2: MNHEY, SVGAGI. CDR3 length: 13 amino acids. DNA for the CDR3: TGTGCCAGCATTACAGACACTTACAATGAGCAGTTCTTC. Protein product: CASITDTYNEQFF.